Shown below are 23 T cell receptor beta chains from a single sample sequenced in a study of CD8+CD57+ T cells in acquired aplastic anemia. All sequencing subjects had displayed CD8+CD57+ cell expansion on flow cytometry. Profiles of TCR beta VDJ and CDR3 were generated from a genomic DNA template. Via MiXCR, TCRdb re-called the reads, giving one row per CDR3 protein. In the table there are about 470,000 distinct CDR3 sequences, around a third of which are singletons. Sequencing was done on a sample of sorted CD4+, CD8+, or CD8+CD57+ T cells (not recorded which) from PBMCs. These receptors were collected from a human donor with aplastic anemia.

In its sample, this clonotype was seen many times. The genes are TRBV4-3 and TRBJ1-5; D not resolved. V was shortened by 0 bases and J by 7 bases, with 13 bases between the two germline ends. The CDR3 length is 15 residues. Germline CDR1 LGHNA, CDR2 YSLEER. The CDR3 nucleotides read TGCGCCAGCAGCCAAGACCCTCGGACGGACCAGCCCCAGCATTTT. Residues: CASSQDPRTDQPQHF.

This clonotype was detected once. The chain links TRBV6-2 or TRBV6-3 to TRBJ2-3; 11 bases align to TRBD2. Per germline, CDR1 MNHEY and CDR2 SVGEGT. After removal of 4 bases from V and 4 bases from J, the junction contained 19 bases not matched to a gene. This CDR3 comprises 20 residues. The CDR3 sequence: CASSSRVGVAGGPRADTQYF. CDR3 coding DNA: TGTGCCAGCAGTTCCCGAGTGGGAGTAGCGGGAGGGCCGAGGGCAGATACGCAGTATTTT.

This sequence joins TRBV19 and TRBJ2-3; 7 bases are shared with TRBD2. This CDR3 is 15 amino acids long. Germline values: CDR1 LNHDA, CDR2 SQIVND (reference sequence). Trimming at V came to 8 bases and at J to 0 bases, leaving 8 bases not matched to a gene. The CDR3 nucleotides are TGTGCCAGTTCTGGCGGGAGAGTAAGCACAGATACGCAGTATTTT. Protein sequence: CASSGGRVSTDTQYF.

With respect to this clonotype: Possible read error: a much larger clone is one base away. The chain recombines TRBV20-1 with TRBJ1-6; D is uncertain. Germline V gene lookup returns CDR1 DFQATT and CDR2 SNEGSKA (reference sequence). The CDR3 is made up of 14 amino acids. CDR3 residues: CSARVTQRDSPFHF. In DNA, the CDR3 is TGCAGTGCTAGAGTGACCCAGAGGGATTCACCCTTCCACTTT.

The table lists this clonotype with a few counts. The V and J genes are TRBV20-1 and TRBJ2-1; 9 bases match TRBD2. CDR1 is DFQATT and CDR2 is SNEGSKA in the germline V gene (reference sequence). The J segment lost 3 bases and the V segment lost 0 bases, leaving 3 bases of the junction unmatched. This CDR3 has 15 amino acids. CDR3 coding DNA: TGCAGTGCTAGAGACCCAGCGGGAGGCTACAATGAGCAGTTCTTC. It codes for CSARDPAGGYNEQFF.

This clonotype has at least ten counts. The rearrangement joins TRBV19 to TRBJ1-1; a possible D gene is TRBD1 (6 bases). V lost 8 bases and J 4 bases, leaving 14 bases between the germline ends. The CDR3 loop spans 13 amino acids. CDR1 and CDR2 from the germline V gene are LNHDA and SQIVND (reference sequence). CDR3 DNA sequence: TGTGCCAGTCACTTCGTACAGGGCACTGAAGCTTTCTTT. Translation: CASHFVQGTEAFF.

Concerning this clonotype itself: A much larger clonotype is one base distant, so this may be a read error. For the CDR3, the DNA is TGCGCCAGCAGCCCAGGACAGGCATATGGGTCCTACGAGCAGCACTTC. It yields the protein CASSPGQAYGSYEQHF. V is TRBV5-1 and J is TRBJ2-7; 7 bases match TRBD1. The germline CDR1 and CDR2 sequences are SGHRS and YFSETQ. The CDR3 runs to 16 residues.

This clonotype occurred many times. The chain couples TRBV10-3 to TRBJ2-7, with a possible D match to TRBD1 (5 bases). The CDR3 loop spans 13 amino acids. V shed 7 bases and J shed 5 bases, with 15 bases lying between them. Germline V gene sequence: CDR1 ENHRY, CDR2 SYGVKD. CDR3 amino acids: CAITADRPNEQYF. The CDR3 bases are TGTGCCATCACCGCCGACAGACCGAACGAGCAGTACTTC.

The chain has TRBV29-1 and TRBJ2-7, with D tentatively TRBD2 (6 bases). CDR1 and CDR2 (germline): SQVTM, ANQGSEA. The CDR3 runs 15 residues. Between the trimmed V and J ends, which lost 7 bases and 2 bases, there was a span of 21 bases. Here the CDR3 reads CSATPGVSLPYEQYF. CDR3 coding DNA: TGCAGCGCTACCCCGGGGGTTTCCCTCCCCTACGAGCAGTACTTC.

The chain uses TRBV7-2 and TRBJ2-7, with a possible D match to TRBD2 (7 bases). CDR3 length: 15 amino acids. V lost 1 base and J 3 bases, leaving 13 bases between the germline ends. CDR1 is SGHTA, CDR2 FQGNSA, per germline. The CDR3 DNA sequence: TGTGCCAGCAGCTTAGTTCGGGGGGCTAACTACGAGCAGTACTTC. It specifies CASSLVRGANYEQYF.

J is TRBJ2-3 and V is TRBV5-1; possible D gene TRBD1, 6 bases. Germline V gives CDR1 SGHRS, CDR2 YFSETQ. V shed 4 bases and J shed 7 bases, with 13 bases lying between them. The CDR3 length is 13 residues. The CDR3 loop is CASSPTGQNTQYF. The DNA of the CDR3 is TGCGCCAGCAGCCCAACGGGACAAAATACGCAGTATTTT.

This chain connects TRBV20-1 to TRBJ1-1; no clear D. Germline CDR1 and CDR2: DFQATT and SNEGSKA (reference sequence). The V end was cut by 3 bases, the J end by 0 bases, with 11 bases between. The CDR3 has 14 amino acids. In DNA, the CDR3 is TGCAGTGCTAGCTTCCACAGCTTGAACACTGAAGCTTTCTTT. As protein: CSASFHSLNTEAFF.

The chain links TRBV19 to TRBJ1-2; D possibly corresponds to TRBD1 (5 bases). The CDR3 covers 13 residues. The V gene's germline CDR1 is LNHDA and CDR2 SQIVND (reference sequence). V was clipped by 4 bases and J by 7 bases, with 13 bases between them. The CDR3: CASSTTTGVGYTF. CDR3 nucleotides: TGTGCCAGTAGTACTACAACGGGGGTTGGCTACACCTTC.

This clonotype was picked up a small number of times. The chain carries TRBV7-2 and TRBJ2-5; possible D gene TRBD1, 5 bases. Trimming took 6 bases from V and 3 from J, leaving 20 bases between them. Germline V gives CDR1 SGHTA, CDR2 FQGNSA. CDR3 length: 16 amino acids. CDR3 region: CASSSRTGPREETQYF. CDR3 nucleotides: TGTGCCAGCAGTTCCCGAACAGGCCCCCGCGAAGAGACCCAGTACTTC.

This clonotype was recorded many times. The V and J genes are TRBV29-1 and TRBJ1-1; D gene unclear. Between the trimmed V and J ends, which lost 5 bases and 8 bases, there was a span of 9 bases. CDR3 length: 10 amino acids. The germline CDR1 and CDR2 sequences are SQVTM and ANQGSEA. The CDR3 sequence: CSVQRVEAFF. DNA of the CDR3: TGCAGCGTTCAAAGGGTCGAAGCTTTCTTT.

This chain joins TRBV7-2 and TRBJ2-5, with TRBD2 matching over 9 bases. The V and J ends lost 0 bases and 2 bases, in that order; junction bases with no gene match: 4. Germline V gives CDR1 SGHTA, CDR2 FQGNSA. This CDR3 has 16 amino acids. The CDR3 sequence is CASSLAGGRGQETQYF. For the CDR3, the DNA is TGTGCCAGCAGCTTAGCGGGCGGGAGGGGTCAAGAGACCCAGTACTTC.

This chain links TRBV2 with TRBJ1-2; D perhaps matches TRBD1 (6 bases). CDR3 length: 15 amino acids. V shed 3 bases and J shed 8 bases, with 19 bases lying between them. Germline V gives CDR1 SNHLY, CDR2 FYNNEI. CDR3 coding DNA: TGTGCCAGCAGTGAGTGGGTACTGACAGGTCGCGGCTACACCTTC. Translation: CASSEWVLTGRGYTF.

This clonotype was observed a handful of times. The V gene is TRBV2, the J gene TRBJ1-3, with D unresolved. The ends were cut back, 6 bases at V and 4 bases at J, with 13 bases in the middle. The CDR3 is 14 amino acids. The germline gives CDR1 SNHLY, CDR2 FYNNEI. The CDR3 DNA reads TGTGCCAGCAGCTCCCTATTAAGGGGAAACACCATATATTTT. It specifies CASSSLLRGNTIYF.

This chain uses TRBV7-3 with TRBJ2-5; the D gene is possibly TRBD2 (6 bases). Trimming cost V 5 bases and J 4 bases, with 17 bases left between them. From germline, CDR1 is SGHTA and CDR2 FQGTGA. CDR3 length: 15 residues. CDR3 loop: CASSPGSREGETQYF. Written as DNA, the CDR3 is TGTGCCAGCAGCCCCGGGAGCAGGGAAGGAGAGACCCAGTACTTC.

This clonotype was counted only a few times. V gene TRBV19 combines with J gene TRBJ2-1; 9 bases align to TRBD1. Germline V gene lookup returns CDR1 LNHDA and CDR2 SQIVND (reference sequence). The CDR3 sequence is 14 residues long. With V trimmed by 5 bases and J by 7 bases, 6 bases remained unmatched. DNA of the CDR3: TGTGCCAGTAGTCCTGGGACAGGGCAAAATGAGCAGTTCTTC. Protein product: CASSPGTGQNEQFF. The full variable domain, its missing parts supplied by reference TRBV19 and TRBJ2-1, is DGGITQSPKYLFRKEGQNVTLSCEQNLNHDAMYWYRQDPGQGLRLIYYSQIVNDFQKGDIAEGYSVSREKKESFPLTVTSAQKNPTAFYLCASSPGTGQNEQFFGPGTRLTVL.

The rearrangement uses TRBV29-1 and TRBJ1-2, with TRBD1 identical over 8 bases. From germline, CDR1 is SQVTM and CDR2 ANQGSEA. The CDR3 has 11 amino acids. V shed 7 bases, J shed 9 bases, and the junction held 7 bases outside the gene matches. The CDR3 here is CSARTGIRYTF. CDR3 DNA: TGCAGCGCTCGGACAGGGATACGCTACACCTTC.

J is TRBJ2-7 and V is TRBV24-1, with 9 bases matching TRBD2. The CDR3 length is 16 residues. Per germline, CDR1 KGHDR and CDR2 SFDVKD. V was pared by 6 bases and J by 5 bases, with 13 bases of the junction left unmatched. CDR3 nucleotide sequence: TGTGCCACCAGTACAATCTTAGCGGGAGAGAACGACGAGCAGTACTTC. The encoded protein is CATSTILAGENDEQYF.

Regarding this clonotype: At one end the junction does not follow the germline gene, possibly because of a read error. The chain combines TRBV9 with TRBJ1-2, with D maybe TRBD1 (6 bases). This CDR3 is 14 amino acids long. Per germline, CDR1 SGDLS and CDR2 YYNGEE. CDR3 residues: CASSVATGGYGYAF. CDR3 DNA sequence: TGTGCCAGCAGCGTAGCTACGGGGGGCTATGGCTACGCCTTC.